This is a list of T cell receptor beta chains from one sample in a study of T cell clonotyping in hematopoietic cell transplantation. TCRdb's table, derived via immunoSEQ multiplex PCR, lists solely in-frame clones and lacks some. Among fewer than 70,000 clones, over 90% were seen once, and the ten largest hold approximately 1.5%. The specimen was peripheral blood mononuclear cells. Receptors originate from a man aged 45-65 years in good health. Some clones in this sample may be carry-over from other donors' samples. CDR3s leave out the opening cysteine and the closing phenylalanine or tryptophan.

j_call: TRBJ1-5; v_call: TRBV19; cdr3_aa: ASSSDRLGRQPQH
j_call: TRBJ2-1; v_call: TRBV14; cdr3_aa: ASSHLAGANEQF
j_call: TRBJ2-2; v_call: TRBV11-2; cdr3_aa: ASRLSNTGELF
j_call: TRBJ2-5; v_call: TRBV6-6; cdr3_aa: ASSYDRGGETQY
j_call: TRBJ1-6; v_call: TRBV7-2; cdr3_aa: ASSPGGTYNSPLH
j_call: TRBJ1-2; v_call: TRBV6-1; cdr3_aa: ASSESGGPISGYT
j_call: TRBJ1-2; v_call: TRBV9; cdr3_aa: ASSVEGRGEVGYT
j_call: TRBJ1-4; v_call: TRBV6-1; cdr3_aa: ATNLGGGGYEKLF
j_call: TRBJ2-7; v_call: TRBV7-9; cdr3_aa: ASSSSPGSYEQY
j_call: TRBJ2-1; v_call: TRBV5-4; cdr3_aa: ASSPRTGHNEQF
j_call: TRBJ1-5; v_call: TRBV27; cdr3_aa: ASSLDVGQPQH
j_call: TRBJ1-2; v_call: TRBV4-1; cdr3_aa: ASSQDPAMTGIYGYT
j_call: TRBJ2-7; v_call: TRBV6-1; cdr3_aa: ASTKPGQGSEQY
j_call: TRBJ1-6; v_call: TRBV6-1; cdr3_aa: ASSVGGLYNSPLH
j_call: TRBJ2-7; v_call: TRBV4-1; cdr3_aa: ASSRIPLTVTYEQY
j_call: TRBJ1-2; v_call: TRBV21-1; cdr3_aa: ASSMGDRDRDYGYT
j_call: TRBJ1-1; v_call: TRBV7-3; cdr3_aa: ASSVQGARDTEAF
j_call: TRBJ2-7; v_call: TRBV7-9; cdr3_aa: ASSRPGTLVTYEQY
j_call: TRBJ2-3; v_call: TRBV6-5; cdr3_aa: ASSSGTSGSITQY
j_call: TRBJ2-7; v_call: TRBV5-1; cdr3_aa: ASSLTTGPYEQY
j_call: TRBJ1-5; v_call: TRBV5-6; cdr3_aa: ASSLGSSGQPQH
j_call: TRBJ1-5; v_call: TRBV28; cdr3_aa: ASRLALSGGQPQH
j_call: TRBJ2-7; v_call: TRBV6-1; cdr3_aa: ASSELAGEQY
j_call: TRBJ1-1; v_call: TRBV28; cdr3_aa: ASSSSIWNTEAF
j_call: TRBJ2-7; v_call: TRBV10-3; cdr3_aa: AIRATESSYEQY
j_call: TRBJ2-5; v_call: TRBV14; cdr3_aa: ASSHPAEGLARDRGTQY
j_call: TRBJ2-3; v_call: TRBV7-9; cdr3_aa: ASSKTGAGTDTQY
j_call: TRBJ1-3; v_call: TRBV5-1; cdr3_aa: ASSVGQVGNTIY
j_call: TRBJ2-7; v_call: TRBV6-6; cdr3_aa: ASSSPNSQGLEQY
j_call: TRBJ2-2; v_call: TRBV5-1; cdr3_aa: ASSLIRDRGSGELF
j_call: TRBJ1-3; v_call: TRBV5-1; cdr3_aa: ASSLGGSSSGNTIY
j_call: TRBJ1-2; v_call: TRBV10-3; cdr3_aa: AISEPKRANYGYT
j_call: TRBJ2-7; v_call: TRBV5-8; cdr3_aa: ASSVGGTGASEQY
j_call: TRBJ2-3; v_call: TRBV28; cdr3_aa: ASSPSGDTQY
j_call: TRBJ2-6; v_call: TRBV2; cdr3_aa: ASSASGANVLT
j_call: TRBJ2-7; v_call: TRBV29-1; cdr3_aa: SVQEGGTYEQY
j_call: TRBJ2-4; v_call: TRBV2; cdr3_aa: ASSPTGGASNIQY
j_call: TRBJ1-3; v_call: TRBV9; cdr3_aa: ASSPRTINLGNTIY
j_call: TRBJ1-2; v_call: TRBV5-1; cdr3_aa: ASSLGLMEGNPGYT
j_call: TRBJ2-7; v_call: TRBV6-5; cdr3_aa: ASTSGYEQY
j_call: TRBJ1-6; v_call: TRBV10-3; cdr3_aa: ATNSGQGAGGDSPLH
j_call: TRBJ2-7; v_call: TRBV10-3; cdr3_aa: AIGQSSYEQY
j_call: TRBJ2-7; v_call: TRBV27; cdr3_aa: ASSLSLGTGPYEQY
j_call: TRBJ2-7; v_call: TRBV14; cdr3_aa: ASSQGRNYEQY
j_call: TRBJ2-2; v_call: TRBV29-1; cdr3_aa: SVGFLGVNTGELF
j_call: TRBJ1-4; v_call: TRBV6-6; cdr3_aa: ASSQGKLF
j_call: TRBJ1-5; v_call: TRBV19; cdr3_aa: ASSREMQPQH
j_call: TRBJ1-1; v_call: TRBV29-1; cdr3_aa: SAMGQQNTEAF
j_call: TRBJ1-1; v_call: TRBV23-1; cdr3_aa: ASSQSGYSSGRVEAF
j_call: TRBJ1-1; v_call: TRBV28; cdr3_aa: ASRHNPGAGITF
j_call: TRBJ2-7; v_call: TRBV6-5; cdr3_aa: ASSYGISYEQY
j_call: TRBJ1-5; v_call: TRBV6-5; cdr3_aa: ASSYAANQPQH